The 15 T cell receptor beta chains below were found in one sample sequenced in a study of T-cell memory formation after mild COVID-19. TCRdb recomputed calls from the 5' RACE reads with MiXCR, one row per CDR3 protein. The sample yields some 97,000 distinct CDR3 sequences, around 10% seen once. The sequenced sample consisted of PBMCs or a T cell subset sorted from them (not recorded which). The receptors stem from a man younger than 30 who had mild COVID-19 (a few samples of this study predate the infection). Cell type and time point are not known.

The J gene is TRBJ1-1, the V gene TRBV7-9; D may be TRBD1 (5 bases). CDR1 is SEHNR and CDR2 is FQNEAQ in the germline V gene (reference sequence). This CDR3 region has 14 residues. The germline V and J ends were trimmed by 6 bases and 4 bases, with 15 bases remaining between them. Written as DNA, the CDR3 is TGTGCCAGCAGTCCCATAAGCGGGGGCACTGAAGCTTTCTTT. It translates to CASSPISGGTEAFF.

There are a few counts of this clonotype. The CDR3 protein is CASSHLNSPLHF. The CDR3 coding sequence is TGTGCCAGCAGTCATCTTAATTCACCCCTCCACTTT. The genes are TRBV12-3 or TRBV12-4 and TRBJ1-6; D is undetermined. Trimming cost V 5 bases and J 6 bases, with 5 bases left between them. The CDR3 is 12 residues long.

This clonotype has a count of ten or more. V and J are TRBV7-3 and TRBJ2-1, with TRBD2 matching 14 bases. Germline-derived CDR1 and CDR2 are SGHTA and FQGTGA. V shed 0 bases, J shed 8 bases, and the junction held 15 bases outside the gene matches. The CDR3 runs 20 residues. Here the CDR3 DNA reads TGTGCCAGCAGCTTAACCATGGGACTAGCGGGGGAGGGCATGGGAGATGAGCAGTTCTTC. Its translation: CASSLTMGLAGEGMGDEQFF.

The V and J genes are TRBV4-3 and TRBJ2-2; D is uncertain. V shed 1 base and J shed 3 bases, with 6 bases lying between them. CDR3 length: 14 residues. The germline gives CDR1 LGHNA, CDR2 YSLEER. CDR3 nucleotide sequence: TGCGCCAGCAGCCAAGGGGTGGACACCGGGGAGCTGTTTTTT. It codes for CASSQGVDTGELFF.

In its sample, this clonotype was seen a few times. The chain combines TRBV27 with TRBJ1-2; D perhaps matches TRBD1 (5 bases). This CDR3 contains 14 residues. CDR1 is MNHEY and CDR2 is SMNVEV in the germline V gene (reference sequence). V lost 0 bases to trimming and J lost 7 bases, with 12 bases between them. DNA of the CDR3: TGTGCCAGCAGTTTATCCCCCAGGGTTGCTGGCTACACCTTC. Residues: CASSLSPRVAGYTF.

This clonotype was detected a few times. This sequence joins TRBV27 and TRBJ2-7, with D tentatively TRBD1 (6 bases). The CDR3 runs 13 residues. The V gene's germline CDR1 is MNHEY and CDR2 SMNVEV (reference sequence). Trimming shortened V by 3 bases and J by 9 bases, and 15 bases separated the two germline ends. As DNA, the CDR3 is TGTGCCAGCAGTTTTAGTCAGGGGTTTGGGCAGTACTTC. Encoded protein: CASSFSQGFGQYF.

This clonotype showed up just a few times. The chain has TRBV6-5 and TRBJ2-7; no definite D call. Germline lookup yields CDR1 MNHEY and CDR2 SVGAGI. CDR3 length equals 14 residues. V was trimmed by 0 bases and J by 9 bases, leaving 15 bases between them. The CDR3 nucleotides are TGTGCCAGCAGTTACTCTAGGGCCCCCAGACTGCAGTACTTC. Its protein is CASSYSRAPRLQYF.

The chain carries TRBV7-9 and TRBJ2-5, with 8 bases lining up with TRBD2. CDR1 and CDR2 (germline): SEHNR, FQNEAQ (reference sequence). The CDR3 length is 14 residues. V trimming: 4 bases; J trimming: 4 bases; junction bases outside the gene matches: 5. In DNA form, the CDR3 reads TGTGCCAGCAGCTCGCGGGGGGCCGGAGAGACCCAGTACTTC. Translated, it gives CASSSRGAGETQYF.

The chain joins TRBV4-1 to TRBJ2-7; 7 bases are a match to TRBD1. The CDR3 has 16 amino acids. V gave up 0 bases and J gave up 0 bases; unmatched junction bases: 5. Germline CDR1 is MGHRA and CDR2 is YSYEKL. This CDR3 is CASSQDMTGNSYEQYV. DNA of the CDR3: TGCGCCAGCAGCCAAGATATGACAGGGAACTCCTACGAGCAGTACGTC.

The rearrangement joins TRBV4-1 to TRBJ2-7; D is possibly TRBD2 (5 bases). This CDR3 region has 17 residues. CDR1 MGHRA and CDR2 YSYEKL come from the germline V gene. V was pared by 4 bases and J by 2 bases, with 21 bases between. In nucleotides, the CDR3 is TGCGCCAGCAGCCCGGGAAGGGCAGGCGAGTTCCCCTACGAGCAGTACTTC. Translation gives CASSPGRAGEFPYEQYF.

This chain links TRBV7-9 with TRBJ2-5; 11 bases align to TRBD1. This CDR3 has 15 amino acids. V was pared by 4 bases and J by 1 base, with 2 bases of the junction left unmatched. CDR1 is SEHNR, CDR2 FQNEAQ, per germline (reference sequence). The CDR3 protein is CASSWTGGSQETQYF. The DNA for the CDR3 is TGTGCCAGCAGCTGGACAGGGGGCTCCCAAGAGACCCAGTACTTC.

The chain joins TRBV20-1 to TRBJ2-1, with a tentative D call TRBD2 (6 bases). Germline CDR1 reads DFQATT; CDR2 reads SNEGSKA (reference sequence). V was clipped by 0 bases and J by 7 bases, with 16 bases between them. The CDR3 length is 15 residues. The CDR3 coding sequence is TGCAGTGCTAGAGACTTTGGCGGGATGAATAATGAGCAGTTCTTC. It specifies CSARDFGGMNNEQFF.

This clonotype has a count of ten or more. The rearrangement links TRBV5-4 to TRBJ2-2; D is undetermined. CDR1 is SGHNT and CDR2 is YYREEE in the germline V gene (reference sequence). This CDR3 has 12 residues. V gave up 5 bases and J gave up 1 base, with 3 bases separating them. Written as DNA, the CDR3 is TGTGCCAGCAGGGAGAACACCGGGGAGCTGTTTTTT. Its protein is CASRENTGELFF.

This clonotype has only a few counts. The chain has TRBV11-2 and TRBJ2-1, with TRBD1 as a possible D gene (6 bases). V lost 5 bases, J lost 9 bases, and 11 bases lay in between. Germline lookup yields CDR1 SGHAT and CDR2 FQNNGV. The CDR3 has 12 amino acids. The DNA of the CDR3 is TGTGCCAGCAGCGAAACAGGGTTTGAGCAGTTCTTC. This gives the protein CASSETGFEQFF.

This clonotype was seen a handful of times. The rearrangement links TRBV5-1 to TRBJ1-1; TRBD1 matches at 10 bases. Unmatched junction bases numbered 8, after V lost 0 bases and J lost 6 bases. CDR1 is SGHRS, CDR2 YFSETQ, per germline. The CDR3 is made up of 16 amino acids. The DNA of the CDR3 is TGCGCCAGCAGCTTGGGGACAGGGGGACAGTCTCCTGAAGCTTTCTTT. It is translated as CASSLGTGGQSPEAFF.